The TCR beta chain under discussion was sequenced for a study of T cell repertoires in cytomegalovirus infection. At the level of the study: Recently described HLA-C-restricted plus well-studied HLA-B-restricted CMV epitopes were used. Indications came from public TCR beta signatures; they pointed to CMV infection and to a matching HLA type.

Points from the study as a whole: HLA-C-restricted CMV clonotypes gave the most frequent clonotype in two of eight donors. Cumulative frequency (of public TCR beta family members) identified carriers of CMV plus the relevant HLA.

One entry per CDR3 protein, called by TCRdb with MiXCR from the reads. The sample has 900,000 to 950,000 distinct CDR3 sequences, around 29% seen once. As to this clonotype: The antigen is unknown.

There are 13 residues in the CDR3. V shed 5 bases, J shed 3 bases, and the junction held 1 base outside the gene matches. In germline, CDR1 is SQVTM, CDR2 ANQGSEA. Material: cultured CD8+ T cells from PBMCs, obtained from culture after CMV antigen stimulation. This chain links TRBV29-1 with TRBJ2-2, with 9 bases that match TRBD1. The clonotype was recovered from a human donor in good health (CMV status not recorded). Some clones in this sample may be carry-over from other donors' samples. CDR3 nucleotides: TGCAGCGTTAGACAGGGGGACACCGGGGAGCTGTTTTTT. This translates into CSVRQGDTGELFF.